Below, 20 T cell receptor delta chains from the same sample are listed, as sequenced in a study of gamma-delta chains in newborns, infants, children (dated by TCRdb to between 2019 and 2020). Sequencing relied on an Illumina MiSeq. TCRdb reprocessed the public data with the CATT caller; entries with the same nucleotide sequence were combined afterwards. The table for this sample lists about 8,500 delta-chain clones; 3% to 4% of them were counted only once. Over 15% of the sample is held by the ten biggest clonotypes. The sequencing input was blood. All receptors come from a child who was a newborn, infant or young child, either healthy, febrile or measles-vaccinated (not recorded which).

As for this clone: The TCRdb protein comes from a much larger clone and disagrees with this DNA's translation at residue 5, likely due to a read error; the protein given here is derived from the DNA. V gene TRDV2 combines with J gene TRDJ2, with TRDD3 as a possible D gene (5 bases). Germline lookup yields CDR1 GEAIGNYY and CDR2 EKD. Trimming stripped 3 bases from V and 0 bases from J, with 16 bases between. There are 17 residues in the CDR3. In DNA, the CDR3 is TGTGCCTGTGACGCCCTCGGGGGTCAAGCTTTGACAGCACAACTCTTCTTT. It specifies CACDALGGQALTAQLFF.

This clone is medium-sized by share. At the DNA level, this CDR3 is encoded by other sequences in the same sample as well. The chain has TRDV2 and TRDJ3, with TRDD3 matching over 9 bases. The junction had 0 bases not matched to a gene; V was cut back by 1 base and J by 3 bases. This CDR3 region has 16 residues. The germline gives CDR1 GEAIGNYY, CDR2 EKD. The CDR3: CACDTGGYWDTRQMFF. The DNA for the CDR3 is TGTGCCTGTGACACTGGGGGATACTGGGACACCCGACAGATGTTTTTC.

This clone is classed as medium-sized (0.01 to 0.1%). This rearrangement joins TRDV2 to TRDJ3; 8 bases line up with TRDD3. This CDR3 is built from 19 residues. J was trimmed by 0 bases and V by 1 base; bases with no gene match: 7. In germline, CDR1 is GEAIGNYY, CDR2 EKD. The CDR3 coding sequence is TGTGCCTGTGACACTGGGGGATGGTTCAGCTCCTGGGACACCCGACAGATGTTTTTC. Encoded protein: CACDTGGWFSSWDTRQMFF.

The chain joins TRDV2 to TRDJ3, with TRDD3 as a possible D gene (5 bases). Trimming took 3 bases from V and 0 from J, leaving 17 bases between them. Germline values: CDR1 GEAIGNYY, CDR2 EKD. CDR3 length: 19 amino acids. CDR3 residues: CACDPAGGSSSWDTRQMFF. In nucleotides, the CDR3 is TGTGCCTGTGACCCAGCGGGGGGTTCAAGCTCCTGGGACACCCGACAGATGTTTTTC.

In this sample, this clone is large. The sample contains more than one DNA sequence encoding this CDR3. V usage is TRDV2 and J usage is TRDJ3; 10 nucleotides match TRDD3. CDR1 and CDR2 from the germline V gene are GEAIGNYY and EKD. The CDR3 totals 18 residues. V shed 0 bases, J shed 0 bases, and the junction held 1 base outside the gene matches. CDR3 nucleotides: TGTGCCTGTGACACCGCTGGGGGATACTCCTGGGACACCCGACAGATGTTTTTC. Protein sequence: CACDTAGGYSWDTRQMFF.

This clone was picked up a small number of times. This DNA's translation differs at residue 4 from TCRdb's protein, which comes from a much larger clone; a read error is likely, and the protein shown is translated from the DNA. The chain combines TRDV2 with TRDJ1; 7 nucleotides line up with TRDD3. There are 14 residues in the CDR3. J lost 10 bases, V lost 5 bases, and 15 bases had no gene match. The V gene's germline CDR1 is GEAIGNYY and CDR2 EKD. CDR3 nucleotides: TGTGCCTGTGGCTCCATTACTGGGGACCTGGGACTCATCTTT. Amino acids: CACGSITGDLGLIF.

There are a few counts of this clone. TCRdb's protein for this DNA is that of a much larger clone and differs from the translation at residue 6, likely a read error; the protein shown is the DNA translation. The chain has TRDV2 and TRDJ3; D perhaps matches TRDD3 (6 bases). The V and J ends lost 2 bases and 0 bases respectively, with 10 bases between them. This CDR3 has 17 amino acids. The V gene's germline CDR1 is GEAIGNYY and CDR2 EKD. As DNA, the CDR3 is TGTGCCTGTGACAGTATTGGGGGCTCCTGGGACACCCGACAGATGTTTTTC. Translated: CACDSIGGSWDTRQMFF.

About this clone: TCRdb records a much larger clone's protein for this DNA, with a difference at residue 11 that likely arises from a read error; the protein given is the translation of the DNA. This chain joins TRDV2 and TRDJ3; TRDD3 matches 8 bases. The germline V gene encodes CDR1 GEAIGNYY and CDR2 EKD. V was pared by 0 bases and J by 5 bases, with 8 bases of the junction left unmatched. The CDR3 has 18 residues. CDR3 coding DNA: TGTGCCTGTGACACCGAGGGATACGCACCCCGGGACACCCGACAGATGTTTTTC. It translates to CACDTEGYAPRDTRQMFF.

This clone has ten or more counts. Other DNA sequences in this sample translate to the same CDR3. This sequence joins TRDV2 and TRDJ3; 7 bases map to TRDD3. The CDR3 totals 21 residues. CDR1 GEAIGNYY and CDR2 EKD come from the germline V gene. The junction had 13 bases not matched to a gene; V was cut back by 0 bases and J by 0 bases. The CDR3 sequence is CACDTAGGFPPSSWDTRQMFF. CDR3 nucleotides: TGTGCCTGTGACACCGCTGGGGGCTTTCCTCCCAGCTCCTGGGACACCCGACAGATGTTTTTC.

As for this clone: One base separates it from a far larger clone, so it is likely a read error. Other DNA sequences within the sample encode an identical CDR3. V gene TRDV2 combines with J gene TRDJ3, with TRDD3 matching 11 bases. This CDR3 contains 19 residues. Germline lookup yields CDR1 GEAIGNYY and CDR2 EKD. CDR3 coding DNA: TGCGCCTGTGACACCGTACTGGGGGATAGCTCCTGGGACACCCGACAGATGTTTTTC. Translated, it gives CACDTVLGDSSWDTRQMFF.

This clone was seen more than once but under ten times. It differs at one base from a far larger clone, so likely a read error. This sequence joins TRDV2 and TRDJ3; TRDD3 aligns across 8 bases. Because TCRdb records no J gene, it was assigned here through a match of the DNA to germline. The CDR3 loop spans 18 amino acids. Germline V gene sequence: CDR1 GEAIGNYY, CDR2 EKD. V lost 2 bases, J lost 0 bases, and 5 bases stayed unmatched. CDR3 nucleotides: TGTGCCTGTGACAATACTGGGGGGTACTCCTGGGACACCCGACAGATGTTTTTC. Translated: CACDNTGGYSWDTRQMFF.

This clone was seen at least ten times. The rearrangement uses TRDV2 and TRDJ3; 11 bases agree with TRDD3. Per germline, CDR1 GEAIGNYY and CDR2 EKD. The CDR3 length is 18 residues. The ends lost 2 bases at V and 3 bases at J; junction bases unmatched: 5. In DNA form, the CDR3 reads TGTGCCTGTGACAAAAGTACTGGGGGATACTGGGACACCCGACAGATGTTTTTC. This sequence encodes CACDKSTGGYWDTRQMFF.

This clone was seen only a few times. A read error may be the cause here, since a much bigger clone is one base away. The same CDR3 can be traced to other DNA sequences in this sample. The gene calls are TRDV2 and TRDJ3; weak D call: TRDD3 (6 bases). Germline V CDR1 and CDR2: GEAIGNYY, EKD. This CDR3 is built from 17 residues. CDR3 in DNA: TGCGCCTGTGACAGTACTGGGACTTCCTGGGACACCCGACAGATGTTTTTC. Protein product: CACDSTGTSWDTRQMFF.

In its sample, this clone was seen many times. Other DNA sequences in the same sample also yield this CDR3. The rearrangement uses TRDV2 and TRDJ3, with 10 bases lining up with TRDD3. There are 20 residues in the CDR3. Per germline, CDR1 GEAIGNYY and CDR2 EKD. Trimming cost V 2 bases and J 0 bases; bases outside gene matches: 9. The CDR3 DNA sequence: TGTGCCTGTGACATCGTACTGGGGGATTCCAGCTCCTGGGACACCCGACAGATGTTTTTC. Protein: CACDIVLGDSSSWDTRQMFF.

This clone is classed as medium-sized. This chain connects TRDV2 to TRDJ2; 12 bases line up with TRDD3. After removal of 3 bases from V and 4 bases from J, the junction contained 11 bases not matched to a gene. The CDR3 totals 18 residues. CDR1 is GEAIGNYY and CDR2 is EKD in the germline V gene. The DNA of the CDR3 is TGTGCCTGTGACGGAGTACTGGGGGATACTTCTTCGACAGCACAACTCTTCTTT. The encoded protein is CACDGVLGDTSSTAQLFF.

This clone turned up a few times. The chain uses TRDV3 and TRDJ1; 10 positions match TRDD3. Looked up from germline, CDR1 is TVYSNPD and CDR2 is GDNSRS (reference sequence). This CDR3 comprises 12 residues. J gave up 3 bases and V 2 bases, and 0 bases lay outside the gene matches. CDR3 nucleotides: TGTGCCTTTGGGGGATACGCCGATAAACTCATCTTT. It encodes CAFGGYADKLIF.

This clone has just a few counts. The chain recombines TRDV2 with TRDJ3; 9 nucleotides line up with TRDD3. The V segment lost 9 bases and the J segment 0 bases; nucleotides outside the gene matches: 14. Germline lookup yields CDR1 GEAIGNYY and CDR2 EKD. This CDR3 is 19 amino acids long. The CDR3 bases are TGTGCCCCTGACGCCTGGGGGGATACCGACTCCTGGGACACCCGACAGATGTTTTTC. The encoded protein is CAPDAWGDTDSWDTRQMFF.

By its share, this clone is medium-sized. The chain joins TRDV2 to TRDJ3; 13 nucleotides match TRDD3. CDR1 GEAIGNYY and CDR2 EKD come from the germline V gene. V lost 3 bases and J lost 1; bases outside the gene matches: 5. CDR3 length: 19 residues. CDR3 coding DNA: TGTGCCTGTGACTCTACTGGGGGATACGGGTCCTGGGACACCCGACAGATGTTTTTC. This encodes CACDSTGGYGSWDTRQMFF.

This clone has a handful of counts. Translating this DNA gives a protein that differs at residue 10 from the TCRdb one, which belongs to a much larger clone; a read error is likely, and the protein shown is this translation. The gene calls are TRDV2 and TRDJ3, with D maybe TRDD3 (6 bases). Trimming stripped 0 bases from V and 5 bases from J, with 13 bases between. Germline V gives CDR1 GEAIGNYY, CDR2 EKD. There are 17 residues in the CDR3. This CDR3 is CACDTVWGSRDTRQMFF. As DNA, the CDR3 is TGTGCCTGTGACACCGTCTGGGGATCCCGGGACACCCGACAGATGTTTTTC.

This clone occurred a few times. CDR3 in amino acids: CACDPVLARGGSWDTRQMFF. DNA of the CDR3: TGTGCCTGTGACCCCGTACTGGCCCGAGGTGGCTCCTGGGACACCCGACAGATGTTTTTC. V usage is TRDV2 and J usage is TRDJ3, with a possible D match to TRDD3 (5 bases). Germline lookup yields CDR1 GEAIGNYY and CDR2 EKD. V was shortened by 3 bases and J by 0 bases, with 20 bases between the two germline ends. The CDR3 totals 20 residues.